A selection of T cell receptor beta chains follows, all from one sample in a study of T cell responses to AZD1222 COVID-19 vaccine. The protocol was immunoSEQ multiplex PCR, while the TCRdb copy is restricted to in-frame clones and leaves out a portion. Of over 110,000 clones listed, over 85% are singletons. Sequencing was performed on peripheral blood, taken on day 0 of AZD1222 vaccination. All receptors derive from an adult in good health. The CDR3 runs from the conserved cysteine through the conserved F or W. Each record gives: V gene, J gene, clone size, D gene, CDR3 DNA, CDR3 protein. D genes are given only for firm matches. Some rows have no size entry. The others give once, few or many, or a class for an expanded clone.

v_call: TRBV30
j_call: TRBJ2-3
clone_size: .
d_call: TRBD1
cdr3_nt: TGTGCCTGGAGTGTTTGGACAGGGGGCGATCTACGCACAGATACGCAGTATTTT
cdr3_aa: CAWSVWTGGDLRTDTQYF

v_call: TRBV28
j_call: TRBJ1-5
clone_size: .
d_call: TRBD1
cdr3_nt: TGTGCCAGCACCTTACAGGGGAAGCATCAGCCCCAGCATTTT
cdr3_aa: CASTLQGKHQPQHF

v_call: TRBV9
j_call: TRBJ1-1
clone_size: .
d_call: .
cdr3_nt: TGTGCCAGCAGCCTCGCCTCGACGGCGAGGGAGACTGAAGCTTTCTTT
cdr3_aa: CASSLASTARETEAFF

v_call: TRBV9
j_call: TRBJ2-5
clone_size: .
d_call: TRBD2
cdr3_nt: TGTGCCAGCAGCGTAGACGGCGGGAGGCTGCCAGGGACCCAGTACTTC
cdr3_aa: CASSVDGGRLPGTQYF

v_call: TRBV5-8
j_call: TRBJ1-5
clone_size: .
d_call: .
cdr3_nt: TGTGCCAGCAGACCACGTGGAGGGGGGGAGCCCCAGCATTTT
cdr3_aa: CASRPRGGGEPQHF

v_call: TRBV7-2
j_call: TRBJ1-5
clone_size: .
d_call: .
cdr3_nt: TGTGCCAGCAGCTGGGTAGGAGAGGGAGGTCAGCCCCAGCATTTT
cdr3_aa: CASSWVGEGGQPQHF

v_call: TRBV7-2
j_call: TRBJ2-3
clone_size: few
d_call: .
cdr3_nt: TGTGCCAGCAGCTTAGCGGAAGCGACAGATACGCAGTATTTT
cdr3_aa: CASSLAEATDTQYF

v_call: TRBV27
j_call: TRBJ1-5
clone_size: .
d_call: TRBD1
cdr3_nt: TGTGCCAGCAGTTTATCGACAGGGGGCAATCAGCCCCAGCATTTT
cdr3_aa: CASSLSTGGNQPQHF

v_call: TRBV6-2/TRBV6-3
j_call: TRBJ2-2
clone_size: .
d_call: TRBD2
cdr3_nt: TGTGCCAGCAGTTACCTCCCCTCCGGGACTAGCGGAGTAAAGGGGGAGCTGTTTTTT
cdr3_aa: CASSYLPSGTSGVKGELFF

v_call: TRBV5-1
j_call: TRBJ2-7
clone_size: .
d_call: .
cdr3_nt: TGCGCCAGCAGGCGGGACAGCAACTACGAGCAGTACTTC
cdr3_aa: CASRRDSNYEQYF

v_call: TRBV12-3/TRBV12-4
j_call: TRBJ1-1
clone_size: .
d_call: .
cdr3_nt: TGTGCCAGCAGTTTCCTGAACACTGAAGCTTTCTTT
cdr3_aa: CASSFLNTEAFF

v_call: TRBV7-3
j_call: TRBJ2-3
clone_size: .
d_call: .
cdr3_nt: TGTGCCAGCAGCTCCGGTTTTAGGGGACCGAAAACAGATACGCAGTATTTT
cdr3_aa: CASSSGFRGPKTDTQYF

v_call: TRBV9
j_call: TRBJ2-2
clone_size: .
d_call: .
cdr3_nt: TGTGCCAGCAGCGTAGCTTTCAGGGCGAACACCGGGGAGCTGTTTTTT
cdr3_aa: CASSVAFRANTGELFF

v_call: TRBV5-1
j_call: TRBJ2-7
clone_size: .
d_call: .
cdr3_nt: TGCGCCAGCAGCTTGGTTCAAGGACAGCCTTTCTACGAGCAGTACTTC
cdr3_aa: CASSLVQGQPFYEQYF

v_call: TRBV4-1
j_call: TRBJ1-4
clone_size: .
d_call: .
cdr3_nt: TGCGCCAGCAGCCTTTTCCATCTTGGTGAAAAACTGTTTTTT
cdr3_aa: CASSLFHLGEKLFF

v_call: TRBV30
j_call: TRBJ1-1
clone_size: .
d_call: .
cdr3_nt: TGTGCCTGGAGTCACACTAGGGGGGGCACTGAAGCTTTCTTT
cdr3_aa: CAWSHTRGGTEAFF

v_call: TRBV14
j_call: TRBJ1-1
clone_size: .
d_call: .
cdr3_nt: TGTGCCAGCAGCCAAGATCTTCGGGGGGAGGCTTTCTTT
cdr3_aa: CASSQDLRGEAFF

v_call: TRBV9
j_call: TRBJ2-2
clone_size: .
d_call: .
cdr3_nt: TGTGCCAGCAGCCAGGACCCCGCCGGGGAGCTGTTTTTT
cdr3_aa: CASSQDPAGELFF

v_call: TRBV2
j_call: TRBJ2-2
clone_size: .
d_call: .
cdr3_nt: TGTGCCAGCGGTTCACGAGGGAACACCGGGGAGCTGTTTTTT
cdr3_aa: CASGSRGNTGELFF

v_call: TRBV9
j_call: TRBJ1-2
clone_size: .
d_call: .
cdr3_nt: TGTGCCAGCAGCGTAGGCAAGGACTATGGCTACACCTTC
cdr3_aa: CASSVGKDYGYTF

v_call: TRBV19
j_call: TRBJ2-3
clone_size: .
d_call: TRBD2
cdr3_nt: TGTGCCAGTAGTCCCGCCGGGGGGAAAGATACGCAGTATTTT
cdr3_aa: CASSPAGGKDTQYF

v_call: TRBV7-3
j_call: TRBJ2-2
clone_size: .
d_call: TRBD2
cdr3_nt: TGTGCCAGCAGCTTAACGACTAGCAAAGCCGGGGAGCTGTTTTTT
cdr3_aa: CASSLTTSKAGELFF

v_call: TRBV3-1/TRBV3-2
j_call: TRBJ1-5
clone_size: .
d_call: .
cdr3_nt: TGTGCCAGCAGCCAAACCCCCGTCCGGGGCAATCAGCCCCAGCATTTT
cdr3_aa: CASSQTPVRGNQPQHF

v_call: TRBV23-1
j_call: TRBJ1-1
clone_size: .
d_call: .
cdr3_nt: TGCGCCAGCAGTCAATTGAGACGAAGAAGGACTGAAGCTTTCTTT
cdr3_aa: CASSQLRRRRTEAFF

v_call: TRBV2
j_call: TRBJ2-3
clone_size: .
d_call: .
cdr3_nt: TGTGCCAGCAGTGTTAGTTCCTTTTGGGCCCCCACAGATACGCAGTATTTT
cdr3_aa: CASSVSSFWAPTDTQYF

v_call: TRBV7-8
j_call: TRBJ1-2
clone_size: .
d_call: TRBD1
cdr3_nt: TGTGCCAGCAGTCGAAAGGGGGCTGAAGACTATGGCTACACCTTC
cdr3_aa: CASSRKGAEDYGYTF

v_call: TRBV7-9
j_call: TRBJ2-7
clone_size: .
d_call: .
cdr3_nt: TGTGCCAGCACGTCTTCGGGGCCTTCCTACGAGCAGTACTTC
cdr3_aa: CASTSSGPSYEQYF

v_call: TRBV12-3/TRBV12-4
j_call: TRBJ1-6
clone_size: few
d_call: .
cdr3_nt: TGTGCCAGCAGTTTTAGTATCAATTCACCCCTCCACTTT
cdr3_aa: CASSFSINSPLHF

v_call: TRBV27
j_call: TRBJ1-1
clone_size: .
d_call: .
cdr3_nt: TGTGCCAGCAGTATCACCCGGGGCACTCCTGAAGCTTTCTTT
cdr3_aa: CASSITRGTPEAFF

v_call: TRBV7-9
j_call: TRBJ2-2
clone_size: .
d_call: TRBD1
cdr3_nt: TGTGCCAGCAGCTTATACGGGACAGGGCCGTACGCGAACACCGGGGAGCTGTTTTTT
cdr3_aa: CASSLYGTGPYANTGELFF

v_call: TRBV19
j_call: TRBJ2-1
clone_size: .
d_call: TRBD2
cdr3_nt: TGTGCCAGTAGTTCACCTCCGGGACTAGCGGGAGGTGAGCAGTTCTTC
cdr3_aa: CASSSPPGLAGGEQFF

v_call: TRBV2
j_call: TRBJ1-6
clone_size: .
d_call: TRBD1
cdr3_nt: TGTGCCAGCAGTGTTGGACAGGGGAATTCACCCCTCCACTTT
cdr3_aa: CASSVGQGNSPLHF

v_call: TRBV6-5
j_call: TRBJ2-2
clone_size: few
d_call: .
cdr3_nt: TGTGCCACCTCGGGGCACTCGGGCACCGGGGAGCTGTTTTTT
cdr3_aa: CATSGHSGTGELFF

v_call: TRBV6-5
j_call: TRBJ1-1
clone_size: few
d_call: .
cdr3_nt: TGTGCCAGCAGGACCGGGGCATTCATGAACACTGAAGCTTTCTTT
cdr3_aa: CASRTGAFMNTEAFF

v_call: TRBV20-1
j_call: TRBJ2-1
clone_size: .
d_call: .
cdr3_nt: TGCAGTGCTAGAGGACCTGGCGAGCAGTTCTTC
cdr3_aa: CSARGPGEQFF

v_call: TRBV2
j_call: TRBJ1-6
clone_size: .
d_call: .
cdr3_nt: TGTGCCAGCAGTGAGTCCATACCCCTCCACTTT
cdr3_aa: CASSESIPLHF

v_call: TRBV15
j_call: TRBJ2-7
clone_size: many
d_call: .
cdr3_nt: TGTGCCACCACTTCAGGTGGGGGCAATACCTACGAGCAGTACTTC
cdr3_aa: CATTSGGGNTYEQYF

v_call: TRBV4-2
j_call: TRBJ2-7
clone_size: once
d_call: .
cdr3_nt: TGTGCCAGCAGCCAAGAATGGGACTACGAGCAGTACTTC
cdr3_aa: CASSQEWDYEQYF

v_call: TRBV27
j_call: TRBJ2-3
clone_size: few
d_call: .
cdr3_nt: TGTGCCAGCAGGGTCGGGAATACGCAGTATTTT
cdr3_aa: CASRVGNTQYF

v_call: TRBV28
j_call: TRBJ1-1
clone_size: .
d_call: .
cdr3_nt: TGTGCCAGCACTAACCTGGGGGGGACTGAAGCTTTCTTT
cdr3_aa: CASTNLGGTEAFF

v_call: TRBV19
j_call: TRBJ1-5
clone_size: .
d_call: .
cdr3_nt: TGTGCCAGTAACAATCCCATTACAGGGATTAGCAATCAGCCCCAGCATTTT
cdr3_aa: CASNNPITGISNQPQHF

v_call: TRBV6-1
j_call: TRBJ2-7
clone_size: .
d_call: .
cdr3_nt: TGTGCCAGCAGTGAGGGACTTTCCGGGCAGTACTTC
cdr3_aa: CASSEGLSGQYF